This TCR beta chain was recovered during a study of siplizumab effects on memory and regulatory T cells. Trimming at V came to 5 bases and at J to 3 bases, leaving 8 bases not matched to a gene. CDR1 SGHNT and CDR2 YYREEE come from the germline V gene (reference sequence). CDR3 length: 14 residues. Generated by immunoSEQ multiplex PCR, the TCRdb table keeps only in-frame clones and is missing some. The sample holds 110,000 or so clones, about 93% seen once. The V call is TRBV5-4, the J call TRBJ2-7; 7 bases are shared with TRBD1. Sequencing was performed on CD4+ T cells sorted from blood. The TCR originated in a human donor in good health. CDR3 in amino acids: CASSRQGFGYEQYF. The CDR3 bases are TGTGCCAGCAGTCGACAGGGTTTCGGCTACGAGCAGTACTTC.